The present T cell receptor (beta chain) was sequenced within a study of blood T cell repertoires in COVID-19 (dated by TCRdb to 2020 to 2021). For the study in its entirety: Collaborator samples came from the United States, Italy and Spain and covered acute and convalescent phases of COVID-19. The material from the prospective study consisted of cDNA or gDNA derived from T cells, B-cell-depleted T cells, or PBMCs. Deeply sampled blood TCRbeta repertoires from subjects exposed to, actively infected with, or recovered from COVID-19 were included in the dataset. A freely available public database, intended as a resource for researchers studying the immune response to SARS-CoV-2, is where the repertoires were released. Samples were obtained from the ongoing ImmuneRACE study (first 160 participants) and from roughly 1,300 subjects provided by 6 global collaborators. Sample metadata almost always included a de-identified subject ID, COVID-19 status, age in years and sex. HLA class I and class II types, where available, came from metadata supplied by the sample provider rather than from assay-based typing. Beyond this particular receptor, the publication reports: The amount of clinical and demographic metadata varied by source and participant and was provided uncurated.

Collaborating institutions collected whole blood in K2EDTA tubes following their own protocols. For TCRbeta analysis, collaborators shipped samples as frozen whole blood, isolated PBMCs, or DNA extracted from either of those sample types. The immunoSEQ Assay, a bias-controlled multiplex PCR, was used to amplify TCRbeta CDR3 regions from genomic DNA. In the original analysis: The number of nucleated cells in each sample was estimated from the amplification of reference gene primers within the assay. To quantify the absolute abundance of each unique TCRbeta CDR3 rearrangement, sequence reads were collapsed and filtered. For each sample, productive Simpson clonality was calculated as the square root of Simpson's diversity index over productive rearrangements. TCRdb mirrors the immuneACCESS table, restricted to in-frame sequences. Some clones are absent from its copies; in checked studies, under half trace to an unresolved V gene, and the reason for the others is unknown. V, J and clone size derive from that table, while D and trimming were established from the DNA sequence. The sample records more than 150,000 clones, 89% of which are singletons. In total, the top ten clones hold around 7% of the sample.

In regard to this clone: Its antigen is unknown. No base quality values were provided; no much bigger clone lies one nucleotide off.

Sequences were obtained from peripheral blood. This TCR was sampled from a man in his forties with acute or convalescent COVID-19.

This receptor carries the CDR3 CASSPRGGYEQYF. The DNA reads TGTGCCAGCTCACCCAGGGGCGGCTACGAGCAGTACTTC. The rearrangement joined TRBV18 to TRBJ2-7, with a tentative D gene TRBD1 over 6 matching bases. CDR1 and CDR2 are read off the germline V gene as KGHSH and LQKENI. The CDR3 sequence holds 13 residues, the cysteine and phenylalanine included. Only the CDR3 region is kept as DNA, spanning 39 bases read in frame from base 1. V gives up 3 bases and J gives up 3 bases, and the segment between their germline ends measures 9 bases.